Given below is one T cell receptor (beta chain) in context. It has no known antigen specificity. There are no base qualities to consult, and no much larger clone falls within one base. This sample stems from a study of cytomegalovirus exposure and HLA in healthy donors (dated by TCRdb to 2017 to 2019). With regard to the full study: In an earlier analysis of approximately 640 of the donors, under 300 Gb of sequence data and just under 120 million unique TCR beta sequences from approximately 180 million T cells were reported. An early release that covered roughly 600 HLA-typed donors contained approximately 290 gigabases of sequencing data and about 84 million unique TCR sequences. Among the roughly 370 genotyped donors, about 85% belonged to the genetic ancestry cluster associated with self-reported Caucasian donors. The study aimed to test whether cataloging public T cell receptors could reveal signatures of past pathogen exposure. The study used immunosequencing to profile the T cell repertoires of 666 subjects and linked those repertoires to cytomegalovirus serostatus. Besides the first cohort of approximately 670 subjects, a separate validation cohort made up of around 120 different subjects was used. The study combined high-throughput TCR immunosequencing, statistical association of individual TCRs with disease status, and machine learning to predict cytomegalovirus infection status. A later analysis re-examined previously published TCR beta repertoires from more than 550 donors and added high-resolution HLA genotyping to investigate patterns of TCR occurrence. Rather than using new phenotypic data, the later analysis identified candidate immune exposures from TCR beta sequences and from how often those sequences occurred across donors. In an earlier analysis of over 550 of the donors, high-throughput TCR beta sequencing was used to judge whether each TCR beta V gene segment behaved as functional or pseudogenic. Alongside the repertoire data, information on donor age, sex, ethnicity and CMV serostatus was compiled. In a later genetic analysis, genome-wide SNP genotypes for 398 of the 666 donors were used, and that subset was treated as a discovery cohort. All discovery cohort repertoires had been generated on a single sequencing platform. Both class I and class II loci were covered by HLA typing, at four-digit resolution. The number of donors typed differed by locus, with roughly 629-640 for A, B, C, DRB1 and DQB1, 522 for DQA1, 600 to 610 for DPA1, and over 400 for DPB1. A few DR-DQ haplotypes were treated as single units for association and clustering because of strong linkage in the cohort. On average, about 240,000 unique TCR beta nucleotide sequences were sequenced per donor among 398 genotyped donors of the cohort, with approximately 18% of those sequences being non-productive. What the study reported, not specific to this receptor: A total of 150 to 200 TCR beta chains were listed by the study as associated with cytomegalovirus. Because some donors lacked HLA typing at each locus, the association tests relied only on the typed subset. While some public TCRs were present in many individuals, most TCR sequences turned up only very rarely across donors. A few of the identified cytomegalovirus-associated TCR beta chains were confirmed in vitro to be specific for cytomegalovirus antigens. The cohort was sequenced for TCR beta chains only, and without alpha or paired-chain data the features that could be detected were limited. V-gene and J-gene trimming of TCR beta chains was associated with a missense DCLRE1C variant in a later genetic analysis, and the association was replicated in an independent cohort. A later genetic analysis reported fewer N-insertions in productive TCRs among donors in an Asian-associated ancestry cluster than the roughly 620-donor mean. The classifier was reported to diagnose cytomegalovirus status with high specificity and sensitivity in both the original and validation cohorts. According to a later analysis, TCR association rates differed among HLA loci, with DRB1 alleles showing the most associated TCRs and HLA-C alleles showing the fewest. The sequencing pipeline was judged likely to have produced a cluster of highly shared sequence variants as a technical artifact. A later analysis found that most CMV-associated TCR beta chains appeared HLA-restricted, with HLA associations seemingly driven largely by CMV exposure. A further reported finding was that TCR beta sequences accurately predicted the HLA-A and HLA-B alleles for most subjects in the first cohort. The 87-base-pair reads could not distinguish some IMGT-functional V segments, including TRBV6-2 and TRBV6-3, so those segments were excluded. At a false discovery rate of 0.05, a later analysis linked under 20,000 TCR beta sequences to specific HLA alleles. The authors suggested that the approach could potentially be extended to other disease states and immunological phenotypes. A later analysis reported that several top co-occurrence clusters appeared linked to parvovirus B19, influenza, CMV and Epstein-Barr virus. Broadly in line with IMGT annotations, most TCR beta V segments showed up in productive rearrangements about 90% or about 30% of the time in an earlier analysis of around 550 of the donors. In a later analysis, HLA-associated TCR beta chains were found to be more clonally expanded and to have lower generation probabilities than equally common non-associated chains. Sequencing depth was assumed to be roughly uniform across donors in the presence/absence analyses, though that assumption may not hold. For the cohort, immune exposure information was limited to CMV serostatus. Linkage disequilibrium might explain the correlated functional status among segregating V segments, but an unknown experimental factor could not be ruled out. When HLA alleles, especially DR and DQ, strongly co-occurred, TCR associations were difficult to assign to individual alleles. Roughly 17 rarely observed V segments, including chromosome 9 orphons, were excluded from the earlier analysis of about 500 of the donors because counts were too low.

Library preparation was by the immunoSEQ multiplex PCR assay. The multiplex PCR relied on a mix of 60 forward primers for TCR Vbeta segments and 13 reverse primers for TCR Jbeta segments. The CDR3 region of rearranged TCR beta genes was amplified from genomic DNA with a multiplex PCR assay. Amplified TCR beta libraries were sequenced as 87-base-pair reads on the Illumina HiSeq System. The original pipeline was this. In a later analysis, tens of millions of unique TCR beta chains were counted across the 650 to 750 repertoires, and around 11 million of these chains were shared by at least two donors. To remove PCR and sequencing errors, raw reads were error-corrected and collapsed into unique sequences using a nearest-neighbor algorithm that merged closely related sequences. CDR3 sequences were aligned to IMGT reference sequences to assign V, D and J gene segments. For a sequence to be retained, at least a six-nucleotide match to both a V gene segment and a J gene segment was required. Rearrangements were called productive when the CDR3 lacked stop codons and stayed in frame with V and J; all others were non-productive. CDR3 was defined according to IMGT convention as the region running from the second conserved V-encoded cysteine to the conserved J-encoded phenylalanine. The earlier analysis of 450 to 750 of the donors excluded any sequence lacking an unambiguous match to a single V gene segment. In an earlier analysis of 587 of the donors, a V segment was called functional when productive rearrangements were above 56.7%, and segregating when the standard deviation between donors exceeded 5%. To diagnose cytomegalovirus status from the catalog of TCR beta chain sequences, a statistical classification framework was built. In a later analysis, V and J genes were assigned by comparing TCR nucleotide sequences against IMGT/GENE-DB human TR gene sequences. The TCRdist pipeline was used in a later analysis to assign CDR3 sequences and most-parsimonious VDJ recombination scenarios. In a later analysis, each TCR beta chain was defined by its CDR3 amino acid sequence together with its V-gene family, and reads without a unique V-gene family were excluded. A later analysis removed 550 to 650 highly shared, low-generation-probability nucleotide sequences to deal with suspected cross-contamination and a sequencing artifact. A later analysis calculated a clonal expansion index for each public chain from normalized within-repertoire ranks of inferred template counts. A later analysis computed generation probabilities with a VDJ recombination model fitted to out-of-frame rearrangements, and checked the results against IGoR. In a later analysis, TCR-TCR, TCR-HLA and TCR-CMV co-occurrence was scored with hypergeometric tests, and a repertoire-size bias correction was applied to TCR pairs. A later analysis estimated false discovery rates by permuting HLA or CMV assignments 20 times. A later analysis grouped co-occurring TCRs with DBSCAN, adding TCRdist sequence similarity when clustering within HLA-allele-positive subsets. Repertoires with fewer than 30,000 or more than 120,000 public chains were left out of co-occurrence clustering, as were five repertoires with anomalous nucleotide sharing. The immuneACCESS repertoire file appears here via TCRdb, limited to in-frame rearrangements. These files lack a portion of the clones; in checked studies, under half of the deficit traces to unresolved V genes, and the cause of the others is not known. That table supplies the V and J calls and clone size; D and trimming were determined from the DNA. The sample has 200,000 to 250,000 clones on record, around 80% of them singletons. Clones ranked in the top ten supply 3.8% of the sample.

The cysteine opens and the phenylalanine closes a CDR3 of 11 amino acids. The DNA shown is the 33-base CDR3, in frame from base 1. V loses 4 bases at its end and J loses 6 bases; junction bases beyond the gene matches: 0. Looking up the germline V gene (reference sequence) yields CDR1 DFQATT and CDR2 SNEGSKA. The cohort comprised 550 to 700 healthy bone marrow donors. At the time of sampling, every cohort member was nominally healthy, though immune exposures that went unrecorded were likely present. The donor tested CMV seronegative, placing the donor among the 350 or so seronegative members of the cohort. Every donor gave a peripheral blood sample, and the peripheral blood mononuclear cells from that sample were used for TCR beta sequencing. The Qiagen DNeasy Blood Extraction Kit was used to extract genomic DNA from the blood cell samples.

The chain was built from TRBV20-1 and TRBJ2-3; 8 bases in between match TRBD1. Sequencing used PBMCs. The TCR comes from a male donor in good health and CMV-seronegative. The CDR3 here reads CSANRGDTQYF. In nucleotide form, the sequence is TGCAGTGCTAACAGGGGGGATACGCAGTATTTT.